The 26 T cell receptor beta chains below come from one sample, sequenced in a study of molecular identifiers for immune sequencing clone quantification. TCRdb reanalysed the PCR reads using MiXCR and keeps one entry per CDR3 protein. The data contain over 85,000 distinct CDR3 sequences, 35% of them singletons. Sequenced: naive CD8+ T cells from blood, with Jurkat cell RNA spiked in. Subset denoted: FACS-sorted CD8+CD4-CCR7+CD45RA+ naive T cells. The receptors shown here come from a human donor in good health. Some libraries in this study had Jurkat cell RNA spiked in.

This clonotype was recorded a few times. The chain links TRBV5-1 to TRBJ2-7; weak D call: TRBD1 (6 bases). Germline CDR1 reads SGHRS; CDR2 reads YFSETQ. The CDR3 is 22 residues long. V lost 0 bases and J lost 2, with 33 bases in between. The CDR3, as DNA: TGCGCCAGCAGCTTGGCCCCAGGGGCCCGATGGACTGCAAGAGGTCCCACCTACGAGCAGTACTTC. This sequence encodes CASSLAPGARWTARGPTYEQYF.

V and J are TRBV28 and TRBJ2-5, with 8 bases lining up with TRBD1. The CDR3 contains 15 residues. V trimming: 5 bases; J trimming: 10 bases; junction bases outside the gene matches: 15. The V gene's germline CDR1 is MDHEN and CDR2 SYDVKM. The CDR3: CASSTNLGQGADQYF. CDR3 DNA: TGTGCCAGCAGTACCAACCTCGGGCAGGGGGCCGACCAGTACTTC.

The J gene is TRBJ2-1, the V gene TRBV4-3, with 16 bases aligning to TRBD2. The CDR3 runs to 19 residues. The ends lost 2 bases at V and 8 bases at J; junction bases unmatched: 12. The germline CDR1 and CDR2 sequences are LGHNA and YSLEER. CDR3 loop: CASSQPSGTSGRGYDEQFF. CDR3 nucleotide sequence: TGCGCCAGCAGCCAACCCTCTGGGACTAGCGGGAGGGGATACGATGAGCAGTTCTTC.

In this sample, this clonotype turned up many times. The chain couples TRBV23-1 to TRBJ2-3; the match to TRBD1 covers 8 bases. TRBV23-1 carries the ORF label, with uncertain function. J was trimmed by 1 base and V by 8 bases; bases with no gene match: 8. This CDR3 is built from 15 residues. CDR3 protein: CASPTTDRGTDTQYF. CDR3 DNA sequence: TGCGCCAGCCCAACCACGGACAGGGGCACAGATACGCAGTATTTT.

This chain uses TRBV5-6 with TRBJ2-3, with no clear D. The germline CDR1 and CDR2 sequences are SGHDT and YYEEEE. This CDR3 has 12 residues. V was cut by 0 bases and J by 9 bases, with 8 bases left in between. The CDR3 DNA follows: TGTGCCAGCAGCTTGGGGCTGGGCACGCAGTATTTT. It encodes CASSLGLGTQYF.

This clonotype was detected only a few times. The chain combines TRBV20-1 with TRBJ2-2; D might be TRBD2 (5 bases). The CDR3 has 15 residues. Per germline, CDR1 DFQATT and CDR2 SNEGSKA (reference sequence). V shed 0 bases and J shed 0 bases, with 8 bases lying between them. In DNA form, the CDR3 reads TGCAGTGCTAGAGATGAGCGGTCGAACACCGGGGAGCTGTTTTTT. The encoded protein is CSARDERSNTGELFF.

The chain is built from TRBV11-2 and TRBJ2-5, with TRBD1 matching 7 bases. Germline values: CDR1 SGHAT, CDR2 FQNNGV. Trimming took 5 bases from V and 5 from J; bases not matched to a gene: 8. CDR3 length equals 14 residues. CDR3: CASSIPTGMETQYF. The DNA of the CDR3 is TGTGCCAGCAGCATACCGACAGGGATGGAGACCCAGTACTTC.

This clonotype has a count of ten or more. V is TRBV29-1 and J is TRBJ1-1; D might be TRBD1 (6 bases). Trimming took off 1 base at V and 1 base at J, with 13 bases between the two ends. Germline V gives CDR1 SQVTM, CDR2 ANQGSEA. The CDR3 covers 15 residues. The CDR3 nucleotides are TGCAGCGTTGAAGGAGGGTACAGGGAGAACACTGAAGCTTTCTTT. Translating gives CSVEGGYRENTEAFF.

This clonotype was seen repeatedly, ten times or more. J is TRBJ2-7 and V is TRBV5-6; 9 nucleotides agree with TRBD1. Germline CDR1 is SGHDT and CDR2 is YYEEEE. The V segment lost 0 bases and the J segment 5 bases; nucleotides outside the gene matches: 0. The CDR3 length is 13 residues. This CDR3 is CASSLGTGDEQYF. CDR3 nucleotides: TGTGCCAGCAGCTTGGGGACAGGGGACGAGCAGTACTTC. Full variable domain (missing parts from reference TRBV5-6 and TRBJ2-7): DAGVTQSPTHLIKTRGQQVTLRCSPKSGHDTVSWYQQALGQGPQFIFQYYEEEERQRGNFPDRFSGHQFPNYSSELNVNALLLGDSALYLCASSLGTGDEQYFGPGTRLTVT.

This clonotype was seen a handful of times. This rearrangement joins TRBV5-1 to TRBJ2-1; the D is unclear. V was trimmed by 2 bases and J by 2 bases, leaving 8 bases between them. This CDR3 spans 14 amino acids. Germline lookup yields CDR1 SGHRS and CDR2 YFSETQ. Here the CDR3 DNA reads TGCGCCAGCAGCTTTTCCGCAGCCTACAATGAGCAGTTCTTC. Amino acids: CASSFSAAYNEQFF.

This clonotype was seen more than once but under ten times. V usage is TRBV15 and J usage is TRBJ2-4, with a weak D call TRBD2 (5 bases). CDR1 is LNHNV and CDR2 is YYDKDF in the germline V gene (reference sequence). V was cut by 5 bases and J by 3 bases, with 5 bases left in between. CDR3 length: 12 residues. CDR3 residues: CATSGLKNIQYF. In nucleotides, the CDR3 is TGTGCCACCAGCGGACTCAAAAACATTCAGTACTTC.

This clonotype was counted once. One junction end disagrees with the germline gene, perhaps due to a read error. The gene calls are TRBV28 and TRBJ2-3, with a tentative D call TRBD2 (6 bases). Germline CDR1 is MDHEN and CDR2 is SYDVKM. The CDR3 length is 14 residues. In DNA form, the CDR3 reads TGTGCCAGCAGTTTCTCCGGGAGTATGGATACGCTGTATTTT. Translated, it gives CASSFSGSMDTLYF.

As regards this clonotype: A read error may account for a junction end that differs from germline. J is TRBJ1-4 and V is TRBV14, with TRBD1 matching over 8 bases. The CDR3 is 15 residues long. Germline V gene data show CDR1 as SGHDN and CDR2 as FVKESK. In nucleotides, the CDR3 is TGTGCCAGCAGCCCCTTCAGGGGGCGCGATGAAAAACTGTATTTT. Residues: CASSPFRGRDEKLYF.

This clonotype has only a few counts. The rearrangement joins TRBV7-9 to TRBJ2-7; TRBD2 aligns across 13 bases. CDR3 size: 12 residues. Germline assignment: CDR1 SEHNR and CDR2 FQNEAQ (reference sequence). V shed 10 bases, J shed 6 bases, and the junction held 3 bases outside the gene matches. CDR3 DNA sequence: TGTGCCACAGGACTAGCGGGAGCCGAGCAGTACTTC. Translated: CATGLAGAEQYF. The full variable domain, completed using reference TRBV7-9 and TRBJ2-7, is DTGVSQNPRHKITKRGQNVTFRCDPISEHNRLYWYRQTLGQGPEFLTYFQNEAQLEKSRLLSDRFSAERPKGSFSTLEIQRTEQGDSAMYLCATGLAGAEQYFGPGTRLTVT.

This clonotype has ten or more counts. V gene TRBV29-1 combines with J gene TRBJ2-7; 9 bases fit TRBD1. Germline V gives CDR1 SQVTM, CDR2 ANQGSEA. The V gene end was trimmed by 6 bases and the J gene end by 3 bases; junction bases not matched to a gene: 3. The CDR3 totals 12 residues. DNA of the CDR3: TGCAGCGTGTGGACAGGGGACTACGAGCAGTACTTC. Translating it yields CSVWTGDYEQYF.

A word on this clonotype: At one end the junction does not follow the germline gene, possibly because of a read error. V gene TRBV7-6 combines with J gene TRBJ2-7, with 9 bases fitting TRBD2. CDR3 size: 16 residues. Germline CDR1 is SGHVS and CDR2 is FNYEAQ. The CDR3: CASSLFWRGGPYGQYF. CDR3 coding DNA: TGTGCCAGCAGCTTATTCTGGCGGGGGGGCCCCTACGGGCAGTACTTC.

The V gene is TRBV10-2, the J gene TRBJ1-5; tentatively, D is TRBD1 (6 bases). Germline CDR1 reads WSHSY; CDR2 reads SAAADI. The V gene lost 11 bases and the J gene lost 7 bases, with 18 bases spanning the gap. CDR3 length: 13 amino acids. CDR3 bases: TGCGCCGCCTCCGCCCAGGGGAGGCAGCCCCAGCATTTT. Protein product: CAASAQGRQPQHF.

By share, this clonotype ranks as medium-sized. V and J are TRBV10-2 and TRBJ1-1; D gene ambiguous. This CDR3 is 15 amino acids long. CDR1 is WSHSY and CDR2 is SAAADI in the germline V gene. V lost 0 bases and J lost 0, with 8 bases in between. The CDR3 DNA sequence: TGCGCCAGCAGTGAGTCAGGGTACATGAACACTGAAGCTTTCTTT. Its translation: CASSESGYMNTEAFF.

This clonotype has a count of ten or more. The gene calls are TRBV29-1 and TRBJ2-3; D is ambiguous. The germline V gene has CDR1 SQVTM and CDR2 ANQGSEA. V was pared by 4 bases and J by 0 bases, with 2 bases between. This CDR3 is 11 amino acids long. CDR3 loop: CSVASTDTQYF. DNA for the CDR3: TGCAGCGTTGCTAGCACAGATACGCAGTATTTT.

The chain combines TRBV19 with TRBJ1-3, with 7 bases matching TRBD1. Germline CDR1 reads LNHDA; CDR2 reads SQIVND (reference sequence). Trimming at V came to 7 bases and at J to 0 bases, leaving 6 bases not matched to a gene. The CDR3 has 15 residues. This CDR3 is CASKEGASSGNTIYF. CDR3 sequence (DNA): TGTGCCAGTAAGGAGGGGGCAAGCTCTGGAAACACCATATATTTT.

In its sample, this clonotype was seen a few times. This sequence joins TRBV6-2 or TRBV6-3 and TRBJ2-7, with 9 bases identical to TRBD2. This CDR3 is 15 amino acids long. V shed 8 bases and J 2 bases; nucleotides not matched to a gene: 10. The germline V gene has CDR1 MNHEY and CDR2 SVGEGT. The CDR3 sequence: CASGSGLAFTYEQYF. CDR3 nucleotide sequence: TGTGCCAGCGGCTCGGGACTAGCATTCACCTACGAGCAGTACTTC.

Comment on this clonotype: A much larger clonotype is one base distant, so this may be a read error. The chain has TRBV28 and TRBJ2-5, with D perhaps TRBD1 (6 bases). Germline V CDR1 and CDR2: MDHEN, SYDVKM. CDR3 size: 13 residues. V was trimmed by 11 bases and J by 3 bases, leaving 16 bases between them. The CDR3 loop reads CAGSEQGEETQYF. Here the CDR3 DNA reads TGTGCCGGCTCGGAACAGGGTGAAGAGACCCAGTACTTC.

This clonotype was counted at least ten times. This chain uses TRBV4-3 with TRBJ1-5, with D possibly matching TRBD1 (5 bases). CDR3 length: 15 residues. Germline V lookup: CDR1 LGHNA, CDR2 YSLEER. Trimming stripped 1 base from V and 2 bases from J, with 9 bases between. The CDR3 loop reads CASSQVIGGNQPQHF. The DNA for the CDR3 is TGCGCCAGCAGCCAAGTAATAGGGGGCAATCAGCCCCAGCATTTT.

This clonotype was counted between two and nine times. This chain joins TRBV11-2 and TRBJ2-7; the D is unclear. Germline CDR1 reads SGHAT; CDR2 reads FQNNGV. The CDR3 runs 11 residues. Trimming took 1 base from V and 7 from J, leaving 5 bases between them. CDR3 loop: CASSLGKEQYF. In nucleotides, the CDR3 is TGTGCCAGCAGCTTAGGGAAGGAGCAGTACTTC.

The sample holds a few counts of this clonotype. CDR3: CASSWAGVQYF. The CDR3 region has the DNA TGTGCCAGCAGCTGGGCGGGGGTGCAGTACTTC. This chain links TRBV7-2 with TRBJ2-5; 7 bases align to TRBD2. The CDR3 loop spans 11 amino acids. Germline trimming cut 4 bases from V and 11 bases from J; bases unmatched to any gene: 4. Per the germline V gene, CDR1 is SGHTA and CDR2 is FQGNSA. The full variable domain, in which reference TRBV7-2 and TRBJ2-5 provide the parts outside the CDR3, is GAGVSQSPSNKVTEKGKDVELRCDPISGHTALYWYRQSLGQGLEFLIYFQGNSAPDKSGLPSDRFSAERTGGSVSTLTIQRTQQEDSAVYLCASSWAGVQYFGPGTRLLVL.

The chain links TRBV3-1 to TRBJ2-3; D gene ambiguous. The CDR3 is made up of 13 amino acids. The germline V gene encodes CDR1 LGHDT and CDR2 YNNKEL (reference sequence). V gave up 3 bases and J gave up 11 bases, with 15 bases separating them. The CDR3 DNA follows: TGTGCCAGCAGCCACCAGACTGCCCGCGGGCAGTATTTT. It yields the protein CASSHQTARGQYF.